The 23 T cell receptor beta chains given below trace back to one sample, sequenced in a study of T cell responses to AZD1222 COVID-19 vaccine. Using immunoSEQ multiplex PCR, the repertoire was profiled, and TCRdb retains in-frame clones only, with some absent. The data hold approximately 120,000 clones, with over 90% observed a single time. Sample: peripheral blood, taken on day 0 of AZD1222 vaccination. These receptors were taken from an adult in good health.

This chain joins TRBV5-1 and TRBJ2-7; 7 bases align to TRBD1. Losses at the gene ends were 4 bases for V and 3 bases for J; bases not matched to a gene: 7. CDR1 and CDR2 from the germline V gene are SGHRS and YFSETQ. This CDR3 spans 14 amino acids. The CDR3 region is CASSATGALYEQYF. In nucleotides, the CDR3 is TGCGCCAGCAGCGCTACAGGGGCCCTCTACGAGCAGTACTTC.

The rearrangement links TRBV6-5 to TRBJ2-7, with D perhaps TRBD2 (6 bases). Trimming took 2 bases from V and 7 from J, leaving 9 bases between them. The CDR3 length is 12 residues. Germline CDR1 and CDR2: MNHEY and SVGAGI. This chain's CDR3 is CASSYASGEQYF. In DNA form, the CDR3 reads TGTGCCAGCAGTTACGCCAGCGGGGAGCAGTACTTC.

This chain uses TRBV5-1 with TRBJ1-2; TRBD1 matches 8 bases. In germline, CDR1 is SGHRS, CDR2 YFSETQ. J lost 5 bases, V lost 8 bases, and 11 bases had no gene match. The CDR3 totals 14 residues. CDR3 DNA: TGCGCCAGTCGGTTCGACAGGGGCAGGTATGGCTACACCTTC. It encodes CASRFDRGRYGYTF.

V is TRBV19 and J is TRBJ1-2; no clear D. CDR3 size: 14 residues. The germline CDR1 and CDR2 sequences are LNHDA and SQIVND (reference sequence). Trimming took 0 bases from V and 8 from J, leaving 13 bases between them. In nucleotides, the CDR3 is TGTGCCAGTAGTATAGACCCCGCAGCTGGGGGCTACACCTTC. The encoded protein is CASSIDPAAGGYTF.

The V and J genes are TRBV5-1 and TRBJ2-1, with 16 bases identical to TRBD2. J was trimmed by 9 bases and V by 4 bases; bases with no gene match: 10. The CDR3 totals 17 residues. Germline loops: CDR1 SGHRS, CDR2 YFSETQ. The CDR3 spells CASSPGLAGGRVSEQFF. The CDR3 DNA sequence: TGCGCCAGCAGCCCGGGACTAGCGGGGGGGCGGGTGAGTGAGCAGTTCTTC.

V and J are TRBV6-5 and TRBJ1-1; TRBD1 is a possible D gene (5 bases). The CDR3 loop spans 11 amino acids. Trimming took 2 bases from V and 8 from J, leaving 6 bases between them. The germline gives CDR1 MNHEY, CDR2 SVGAGI. Here the CDR3 DNA reads TGTGCCAGCAGTTACCGACAGGAAGCTTTCTTT. Protein product: CASSYRQEAFF.

There are a few counts of this clone. V gene TRBV6-2 or TRBV6-3 combines with J gene TRBJ2-3, with D hard to call. The germline V gene has CDR1 MNHEY and CDR2 SVGEGT. V was cut by 2 bases and J by 1 base, with 10 bases left in between. The CDR3 spans 15 residues. The CDR3 sequence: CASSYPDAGTDTQYF. CDR3 DNA: TGTGCCAGCAGTTACCCGGACGCCGGCACAGATACGCAGTATTTT.

The chain carries TRBV29-1 and TRBJ1-1; tentatively, D is TRBD1 (6 bases). This CDR3 has 14 amino acids. The germline V gene has CDR1 SQVTM and CDR2 ANQGSEA. Trimming shortened V by 0 bases and J by 1 base, and 9 bases separated the two germline ends. Here the CDR3 reads CSVEDRGANTEAFF. CDR3 nucleotide sequence: TGCAGCGTTGAAGATCGGGGGGCGAACACTGAAGCTTTCTTT.

This clone showed up just once. The chain joins TRBV7-2 to TRBJ1-5; maybe TRBD1 (5 bases). Per germline, CDR1 SGHTA and CDR2 FQGNSA. This CDR3 has 13 residues. The ends were cut back, 1 base at V and 7 bases at J, with 8 bases in the middle. The CDR3 DNA is TGTGCCAGCAGCTTAGGAGGGACGCAGCCCCAGCATTTT. Translation gives CASSLGGTQPQHF.

This rearrangement joins TRBV13 to TRBJ1-4, with TRBD1 identical over 8 bases. CDR3 length: 15 residues. Germline-derived CDR1 and CDR2 are PRHDT and FYEKMQ (reference sequence). Unmatched junction bases numbered 0, after V lost 3 bases and J lost 0 bases. The CDR3 nucleotides read TGTGCCAGCAGCTTGGGACAGGCAACTAATGAAAAACTGTTTTTT. Translation gives CASSLGQATNEKLFF.

The genes are TRBV6-5 and TRBJ1-2, with TRBD1 matching 9 bases. With V trimmed by 0 bases and J by 5 bases, 7 bases remained unmatched. The CDR3 has 16 amino acids. The germline V gene encodes CDR1 MNHEY and CDR2 SVGAGI. This CDR3 is CASSYSLTGGFYGYTF. The DNA of the CDR3 is TGTGCCAGCAGTTACTCTCTTACAGGGGGCTTTTATGGCTACACCTTC.

The chain couples TRBV11-2 to TRBJ1-2; 7 nucleotides agree with TRBD1. The CDR3 length is 14 residues. Germline CDR1 reads SGHAT; CDR2 reads FQNNGV. The trim removed 4 bases at V and 4 bases at J, leaving 6 bases unmatched. CDR3 DNA: TGTGCCAGCAGCTCTCCACAGGGGTTCTATGGCTACACCTTC. It translates to CASSSPQGFYGYTF.

This clone was observed a handful of times. This rearrangement joins TRBV11-2 to TRBJ1-6; a weak D match, TRBD1 (6 bases). This CDR3 has 15 residues. Germline V gene lookup returns CDR1 SGHAT and CDR2 FQNNGV. V lost 3 bases and J 7 bases, leaving 13 bases between the germline ends. Written as DNA, the CDR3 is TGTGCCAGCAGCTTCCAGGCCAGGGGAAATTCACCCCTCCACTTT. It is translated as CASSFQARGNSPLHF.

The chain links TRBV5-1 to TRBJ1-1; the match to TRBD1 covers 7 bases. The V gene end was trimmed by 4 bases and the J gene end by 7 bases; junction bases not matched to a gene: 7. Germline V gene lookup returns CDR1 SGHRS and CDR2 YFSETQ. This CDR3 region has 13 residues. The CDR3 DNA reads TGCGCCAGCAGCCCACAGGGGAGACTTGAAGCTTTCTTT. Translated: CASSPQGRLEAFF.

The chain recombines TRBV5-4 with TRBJ2-3; 8 bases agree with TRBD1. J was trimmed by 3 bases and V by 5 bases; bases with no gene match: 8. Germline values: CDR1 SGHNT, CDR2 YYREEE (reference sequence). This CDR3 is built from 15 residues. The CDR3 sequence: CASSSGQGGTDTQYF. The CDR3 DNA is TGTGCCAGCAGTTCCGGACAGGGTGGAACAGATACGCAGTATTTT.

The CDR3 reads CASSPWTSGLYNEQFF. Written as DNA, the CDR3 is TGTGCCAGCTCACCATGGACTAGCGGGCTTTACAATGAGCAGTTCTTC. The rearrangement links TRBV18 to TRBJ2-1; 11 nucleotides agree with TRBD2. Germline V CDR1 and CDR2: KGHSH, LQKENI. J lost 4 bases, V lost 2 bases, and 4 bases had no gene match. This CDR3 region has 16 residues.

CDR3 sequence: CASSGQGENYEQYF. The CDR3 nucleotides read TGTGCCAGCAGTGGGCAGGGGGAAAACTACGAGCAGTACTTC. This chain links TRBV2 with TRBJ2-7; TRBD1 matches at 7 bases. The length of the CDR3 is 14 residues. The germline V gene encodes CDR1 SNHLY and CDR2 FYNNEI. V lost 4 bases to trimming and J lost 3 bases; unmatched junction nucleotides: 6.

V and J are TRBV3-1 (or the pseudogene TRBV3-2) and TRBJ2-7; 9 bases line up with TRBD2. The CDR3 runs to 15 residues. The V segment lost 5 bases and the J segment 0 bases; nucleotides outside the gene matches: 5. The germline CDR1 and CDR2 sequences are LGHDT and YNNKEL (reference sequence). The CDR3 protein is CASSILAGSSYEQYF. CDR3 in DNA: TGTGCCAGCAGCATTCTAGCGGGGAGCTCCTACGAGCAGTACTTC.

The J gene is TRBJ1-4, the V gene TRBV4-1; possible D gene TRBD1, 5 bases. The CDR3 is made up of 16 amino acids. With 1 base removed from V and 2 bases from J, the gap between germline ends came to 11 bases. The germline CDR1 and CDR2 sequences are MGHRA and YSYEKL. The CDR3 loop reads CASSQAGTWTNEKLFF. The CDR3 coding sequence is TGCGCCAGCAGCCAAGCGGGGACGTGGACTAATGAAAAACTGTTTTTT.

The chain joins TRBV3-1 (or the pseudogene TRBV3-2) to TRBJ2-5, with D hard to call. This CDR3 is 12 amino acids long. CDR1 and CDR2 (germline): LGHDT, YNNKEL (reference sequence). V lost 0 bases to trimming and J lost 8 bases, with 7 bases between them. The CDR3 reads CASSQEDRTQYF. The CDR3 DNA is TGTGCCAGCAGCCAAGAAGACCGTACCCAGTACTTC.

The V call is TRBV24-1, the J call TRBJ1-1; D is unclear. V was cut by 4 bases and J by 1 base, with 6 bases left in between. The length of the CDR3 is 13 residues. Germline assignment: CDR1 KGHDR and CDR2 SFDVKD. CDR3 bases: TGTGCCACCAGTGACGGAGAGAACACTGAAGCTTTCTTT. Protein product: CATSDGENTEAFF.

The rearrangement uses TRBV24-1 and TRBJ2-5; no reliable D call. V shed 1 base and J shed 1 base, with 9 bases lying between them. This CDR3 has 15 amino acids. Germline V gene lookup returns CDR1 KGHDR and CDR2 SFDVKD. This chain's CDR3 is CATSDLVAGQETQYF. The CDR3, as DNA: TGTGCCACCAGTGATTTAGTAGCAGGCCAAGAGACCCAGTACTTC.

V gene TRBV25-1 combines with J gene TRBJ1-2; D may be TRBD1 (6 bases). V was cut by 5 bases and J by 4 bases, with 11 bases left in between. The CDR3 contains 13 residues. In germline, CDR1 is MGHDK, CDR2 SYGVNS. CDR3 DNA sequence: TGTGCCAGCAGTCCCCAGGGGTTCTATGGCTACACCTTC. This encodes CASSPQGFYGYTF.